The rows below give T cell receptor beta chains drawn from one sample of a study of cytomegalovirus exposure and HLA in healthy donors. TCRdb keeps only in-frame clones here, not all; method: immunoSEQ multiplex PCR. This sample has around 170,000 clones; roughly 80% occur once, and the top ten carry 2% to 2.5%. Specimen: PBMCs. These receptors all come from a man aged 55 to 70 in good health and CMV-seronegative. CDR3s include the opening cysteine and the closing phenylalanine or tryptophan. A D gene is named only where the DNA matches it firmly. Clone sizes are given selectively: once, few, many, or a class where the clone is expanded.

d_call clone_size j_call v_call cdr3_nt cdr3_aa
TRBD2 NA TRBJ2-7 TRBV2 TGTGCCAGCAGTGGAGGGACTAGCGGGAAGGGGCAGTACTTC CASSGGTSGKGQYF
NA NA TRBJ2-1 TRBV5-1 TGCGCCAGCAGCTTGGAACTCCAACGAAGCGATGAGCAGTTCTTC CASSLELQRSDEQFF
TRBD2 NA TRBJ2-2 TRBV7-9 TGTGCCAGCAGCTTGGGACCACTAGCGGGAGTCCCGAACACCGGGGAGCTGTTTTTT CASSLGPLAGVPNTGELFF
NA NA TRBJ2-7 TRBV6-6 TGTGCCAGCAACCCCGGGTCCTACGAGCAGTACTTC CASNPGSYEQYF
TRBD1 NA TRBJ2-7 TRBV5-1 TGCGCCAGCAGCTTGGAACAGGGGGGCTCCTACGAGCAGTACTTC CASSLEQGGSYEQYF
NA NA TRBJ1-6 TRBV5-1 TGCGCCAGCAACCCCGCCGGAGGGGTTCATTCACCCCTCCACTTT CASNPAGGVHSPLHF
TRBD1 NA TRBJ1-1 TRBV18 TGTGCCAGCTCACCGGGACAGGGTCTGACCGAAGCTTTCTTT CASSPGQGLTEAFF
NA NA TRBJ2-2 TRBV10-3 TGTGCCATCAACGTAGGAGAGGGTAACACCGGGGAGCTGTTTTTT CAINVGEGNTGELFF
TRBD2 once TRBJ2-5 TRBV9 TGTGCCAGCAGCGTAGCTACGAGCGGGGTCCAAGAGACCCAGTACTTC CASSVATSGVQETQYF
TRBD1 NA TRBJ2-3 TRBV5-1 TGCGCCAGCAGCTCCGGGACAGGGGGGGATACGCAGTATTTT CASSSGTGGDTQYF
NA NA TRBJ1-1 TRBV7-2 TGTGCCAGCAGCCCCGAGACTGGTAGGAACACTGAAGCTTTCTTT CASSPETGRNTEAFF
TRBD2 NA TRBJ2-7 TRBV27 TGTGCCAGCAGCTACGGACTAGCGGGGCTTACTTCCTACGAGCAGTACTTC CASSYGLAGLTSYEQYF
NA NA TRBJ2-5 TRBV11-2 TGTGCCAGCACCCCCCCGGACAGTAGCCAAGAGACCCAGTACTTC CASTPPDSSQETQYF
TRBD1 NA TRBJ1-5 TRBV28 TGTGCCAGCAGACCCCCAGGGGGATCGGGCAATCAGCCCCAGCATTTT CASRPPGGSGNQPQHF
TRBD1 NA TRBJ2-1 TRBV19 TGTGCCAGTAGTCCCAGGCGGGACAGGGGAACGAATGAGCAGTTCTTC CASSPRRDRGTNEQFF
TRBD2 NA TRBJ2-1 TRBV5-1 TGCGCCAGCAGCTTGGGGGGGGGTGGGGGAGCCTACAATGAGCAGTTCTTC CASSLGGGGGAYNEQFF
NA once TRBJ2-3 TRBV11-2 TGTGCCAGCAGCTACAGACAGACCACAGATACGCAGTATTTT CASSYRQTTDTQYF
TRBD1 NA TRBJ1-2 TRBV4-2 TGTGCCAGCAGCCAAGATAGAGGGGGCGCTCTCCAAGGCTACACCTTC CASSQDRGGALQGYTF
TRBD2 NA TRBJ2-1 TRBV7-9 TGTGCCAGCAGCCTGACTAGCGGCATAGACAATGAGCAGTTCTTC CASSLTSGIDNEQFF
TRBD2 NA TRBJ2-7 TRBV2 TGTGCCAGCAGTGTCCTAGCGGGGGGGCCCTACGAGCAGTACTTC CASSVLAGGPYEQYF
TRBD1 NA TRBJ1-5 TRBV2 TGTGCCAGCGCCACTCGGACAGGGGGCACGAATCAGCCCCAGCATTTT CASATRTGGTNQPQHF
NA NA TRBJ1-1 TRBV2 TGTGCCAGCAGACAGGGCGAAGCTTTCTTT CASRQGEAFF